What follows are 11 T cell receptor beta chains derived from one specimen sequenced in a study of blood T cell repertoires in COVID-19. The assay was immunoSEQ multiplex PCR, and TCRdb's table has in-frame clones only and misses some. The sample gives 150,000 to 200,000 clones, around 84% of which show up once; approximately 15% is in the top ten. The sample comprised peripheral blood. The receptors come from a woman in her seventies with COVID-19, enrolled during active disease.

The rearrangement uses TRBV19 and TRBJ2-1, with D maybe TRBD1 (6 bases). V was clipped by 0 bases and J by 6 bases, with 12 bases between them. The CDR3 spans 15 residues. In germline, CDR1 is LNHDA, CDR2 SQIVND (reference sequence). DNA for the CDR3: TGTGCCAGTAGTATAGAACCACAGGGACCCAATGAGCAGTTCTTC. Translating it yields CASSIEPQGPNEQFF.

This rearrangement joins TRBV9 to TRBJ2-2; no reliable D call. The length of the CDR3 is 13 residues. V was trimmed by 4 bases and J by 3 bases, leaving 7 bases between them. Germline CDR1 SGDLS, CDR2 YYNGEE. This CDR3 is CASSRQDTGELFF. The DNA for the CDR3 is TGTGCCAGCAGCAGGCAGGACACCGGGGAGCTGTTTTTT.

The chain carries TRBV5-1 and TRBJ1-1; 8 bases fit TRBD1. Germline V CDR1 and CDR2: SGHRS, YFSETQ. The CDR3 consists of 16 residues. J was trimmed by 1 base and V by 4 bases; bases with no gene match: 9. The CDR3 coding sequence is TGCGCCAGCAGCCCCCGACAGGGGTTGGGGAACACTGAAGCTTTCTTT. Its translation: CASSPRQGLGNTEAFF.

J is TRBJ1-1 and V is TRBV3-1 (or the pseudogene TRBV3-2); no reliable D call. CDR1 and CDR2 from the germline V gene are LGHDT and YNNKEL (reference sequence). V was trimmed by 2 bases and J by 1 base, leaving 11 bases between them. The length of the CDR3 is 15 residues. This chain's CDR3 is CASSQSGQANTEAFF. CDR3 in DNA: TGTGCCAGCAGCCAAAGCGGGCAGGCGAACACTGAAGCTTTCTTT.

The rearrangement links TRBV3-1 (or the pseudogene TRBV3-2) to TRBJ1-3; D gene unclear. The CDR3 is 10 amino acids. Germline loops: CDR1 LGHDT, CDR2 YNNKEL (reference sequence). Trimming pared 8 bases from V and 6 bases from J, leaving 5 bases between. The CDR3: CASGVNTIYF. CDR3 DNA: TGTGCCAGCGGAGTAAACACCATATATTTT.

The chain has TRBV6-6 and TRBJ1-2; weak D call: TRBD1 (5 bases). The CDR3 runs 14 residues. Trimming shortened V by 5 bases and J by 2 bases, and 12 bases separated the two germline ends. CDR1 MNHNY and CDR2 SVGAGI come from the germline V gene (reference sequence). CDR3 region: CASSPGTGNYGYTF. In DNA, the CDR3 is TGTGCCAGCAGTCCCGGGACTGGGAACTATGGCTACACCTTC.

The chain combines TRBV23-1 with TRBJ2-7, with 8 bases matching TRBD1. Being an ORF, TRBV23-1 has a function that is uncertain. V trimming: 7 bases; J trimming: 3 bases; junction bases outside the gene matches: 8. This CDR3 contains 14 residues. CDR3 region: CASTGQGENYEQYF. CDR3 nucleotide sequence: TGCGCCAGCACAGGACAGGGAGAGAACTACGAGCAGTACTTC.

The chain recombines TRBV6-5 with TRBJ1-1, with D possibly matching TRBD1 (6 bases). The CDR3 covers 15 residues. The germline V gene has CDR1 MNHEY and CDR2 SVGAGI. The V gene lost 6 bases and the J gene lost 3 bases, with 17 bases spanning the gap. CDR3 loop: CASSKQGWSDTEAFF. The CDR3 DNA sequence: TGTGCCAGCAGCAAACAGGGCTGGTCGGACACTGAAGCTTTCTTT.

The V gene is TRBV28, the J gene TRBJ2-2; 9 bases fit TRBD1. This CDR3 spans 14 amino acids. Per the germline V gene, CDR1 is MDHEN and CDR2 is SYDVKM. V trimming: 6 bases; J trimming: 7 bases; junction bases outside the gene matches: 6. The CDR3 nucleotides read TGTGCCAGCAGGAACAGGGGGCTCGGCGGGGAGCTGTTTTTT. Translation: CASRNRGLGGELFF.

The gene calls are TRBV5-6 and TRBJ1-2; unclear D gene. Germline values: CDR1 SGHDT, CDR2 YYEEEE. Deletions cut 4 bases from V and 2 bases from J, with 15 bases between. The CDR3 covers 15 residues. The CDR3 DNA reads as TGTGCCAGCAGCCAGTCGGGTACTGGAAACTATGGCTACACCTTC. Translation: CASSQSGTGNYGYTF.

The rearrangement uses TRBV9 and TRBJ2-1, with 7 bases identical to TRBD2. Looked up from germline, CDR1 is SGDLS and CDR2 is YYNGEE. The V gene end was trimmed by 0 bases and the J gene end by 7 bases; junction bases not matched to a gene: 22. The CDR3 is made up of 20 amino acids. CDR3 DNA: TGTGCCAGCAGCGTAGAGGATAGCGGGTCAAGAGCGGTCAGAAAAAATGAGCAGTTCTTC. Translation gives CASSVEDSGSRAVRKNEQFF.